These 29 T cell receptor beta chains share one sample of origin, sequenced in a study of response to subunit inactivated influenza vaccine. MiXCR was run by TCRdb on the RT-PCR reads, yielding one entry per CDR3 protein. Seen here are fewer than 700,000 distinct CDR3 sequences, approximately 13% observed once, and the top ten hold under 15%. The material was PBMCs from blood, obtained roughly 6 weeks after vaccination. The source is a man in his fifties or sixties who received an inactivated influenza vaccine.

The V call is TRBV10-3, the J call TRBJ2-1; D uncertain. V gave up 2 bases and J gave up 6 bases, with 11 bases separating them. Germline-derived CDR1 and CDR2 are ENHRY and SYGVKD. The CDR3 length is 14 residues. CDR3 DNA sequence: TGTGCCATCAGTGAGGGCCTAAGTAGCAATGAGCAGTTCTTC. As protein: CAISEGLSSNEQFF.

The chain carries TRBV5-1 and TRBJ2-1; 9 bases fit TRBD1. Germline lookup yields CDR1 SGHRS and CDR2 YFSETQ. J was trimmed by 10 bases and V by 6 bases; bases with no gene match: 11. This CDR3 is built from 14 residues. This CDR3 is CASTPGQGIDEQFF. CDR3 DNA: TGCGCCAGCACCCCTGGACAGGGGATCGACGAGCAGTTCTTC.

This clonotype has just a few counts. This chain links TRBV12-3 or TRBV12-4 with TRBJ2-2; D possibly matches TRBD1 or TRBD2 (5 bases each). This CDR3 is built from 15 residues. The V end was cut by 3 bases, the J end by 4 bases, with 12 bases between. The CDR3 is CASSFEGRGTGELFF. CDR3 coding DNA: TGTGCCAGCAGTTTTGAGGGGCGAGGCACCGGGGAGCTGTTTTTT.

This clonotype was recorded a few times. The chain links TRBV5-1 to TRBJ1-2, with 12 bases lining up with TRBD1. Germline V gene data show CDR1 as SGHRS and CDR2 as YFSETQ. The length of the CDR3 is 15 residues. The V segment lost 4 bases and the J segment 4 bases; nucleotides outside the gene matches: 5. The CDR3 loop is CASSEGTGGTYGYTF. The CDR3, as DNA: TGCGCCAGCAGCGAAGGGACAGGGGGCACCTATGGCTACACCTTC.

This clonotype has ten or more counts. V and J are TRBV12-3 or TRBV12-4 and TRBJ2-1, with 10 bases fitting TRBD2. The V and J ends lost 2 bases and 10 bases, in that order; junction bases with no gene match: 8. The CDR3 sequence is 15 residues long. CDR3 sequence reads: CASSLRLAGVGEQFF. CDR3 DNA: TGTGCCAGCAGTTTAAGGCTAGCGGGAGTTGGGGAGCAGTTCTTC.

This clonotype was recorded many times. One junction end does not reproduce the germline sequence, and a read error may be involved. The chain couples TRBV7-7 to TRBJ2-1, with D perhaps matching TRBD2 (5 bases). The germline V gene has CDR1 SSHAT and CDR2 FNYEAQ (reference sequence). The CDR3 extends over 11 amino acids. The CDR3 coding sequence is TGTGCTAGCAGCTCCGGGGATGAGCAGTTCTTC. This sequence encodes CASSSGDEQFF.

This clonotype was detected many times. The chain has TRBV2 and TRBJ2-2; D is possibly TRBD2 (5 bases). V shed 6 bases and J shed 6 bases, with 11 bases lying between them. In germline, CDR1 is SNHLY, CDR2 FYNNEI. The CDR3 is 13 residues long. The CDR3 loop is CASREGPAGELFF. The DNA of the CDR3 is TGTGCCAGCAGAGAGGGCCCGGCCGGGGAGCTGTTTTTT.

This clonotype occurred a few times. V gene TRBV3-1 combines with J gene TRBJ1-1; no reliable D call. Germline values: CDR1 LGHDT, CDR2 YNNKEL (reference sequence). This CDR3 region has 13 residues. V was pared by 1 base and J by 4 bases, with 7 bases between. The CDR3 coding sequence is TGTGCCAGCAGCCAAGTTGCGGGCACTGAAGCTTTCTTT. Translated, it gives CASSQVAGTEAFF. Using reference TRBV3-1 and TRBJ1-1 for the parts outside the CDR3, the full variable domain is DTAVSQTPKYLVTQMGNDKSIKCEQNLGHDTMYWYKQDSKKFLKIMFSYNNKELIINETVPNRFSPKSPDKAHLNLHINSLELGDSAVYFCASSQVAGTEAFFGQGTRLTVV.

The rearrangement joins TRBV5-1 to TRBJ2-7; weak D call: TRBD1 (6 bases). This CDR3 is built from 14 residues. The V end was cut by 0 bases, the J end by 2 bases, with 9 bases between. Germline loops: CDR1 SGHRS, CDR2 YFSETQ. The CDR3 DNA reads TGCGCCAGCAGCTTGGGACAGGACCCCTACGAGCAGTACTTC. Protein: CASSLGQDPYEQYF. Full variable domain (missing parts from reference TRBV5-1 and TRBJ2-7): KAGVTQTPRYLIKTRGQQVTLSCSPISGHRSVSWYQQTPGQGLQFLFEYFSETQRNKGNFPGRFSGRQFSNSRSEMNVSTLELGDSALYLCASSLGQDPYEQYFGPGTRLTVT.

This clonotype was counted only a few times. The chain has TRBV12-3 or TRBV12-4 and TRBJ2-7; D is unresolved. The CDR3 covers 14 residues. Trimming shortened V by 2 bases and J by 0 bases, and 8 bases separated the two germline ends. The CDR3 sequence: CASSLSVHSYEQYF. CDR3 DNA: TGTGCCAGCAGTTTATCCGTTCACTCCTACGAGCAGTACTTC.

The chain employs TRBV28 and TRBJ2-5; 9 bases line up with TRBD1. Germline CDR1 is MDHEN and CDR2 is SYDVKM. The CDR3 totals 14 residues. The trim removed 5 bases at V and 5 bases at J, leaving 6 bases unmatched. DNA of the CDR3: TGTGCCAGCAGTGGGGGACAGGGAATTGAGACCCAGTACTTC. Translating gives CASSGGQGIETQYF.

The J gene is TRBJ2-5, the V gene TRBV19; weak D call: TRBD1 (5 bases). The length of the CDR3 is 16 residues. The V gene lost 5 bases and the J gene lost 0 bases, with 16 bases spanning the gap. CDR1 and CDR2 from the germline V gene are LNHDA and SQIVND (reference sequence). The CDR3 loop is CASSSTTDTYQETQYF. The CDR3 bases are TGTGCCAGTAGTTCCACGACAGACACGTACCAAGAGACCCAGTACTTC. Together with reference TRBV19 and TRBJ2-5, the CDR3 gives the full variable domain: DGGITQSPKYLFRKEGQNVTLSCEQNLNHDAMYWYRQDPGQGLRLIYYSQIVNDFQKGDIAEGYSVSREKKESFPLTVTSAQKNPTAFYLCASSSTTDTYQETQYFGPGTRLLVL.

V gene TRBV29-1 combines with J gene TRBJ2-2; the D gene is possibly TRBD2 (6 bases). Looked up from germline, CDR1 is SQVTM and CDR2 is ANQGSEA. Trimming pared 4 bases from V and 6 bases from J, leaving 12 bases between. This CDR3 contains 13 residues. For the CDR3, the DNA is TGCAGCGTTGTTGGGGGGATAGCCGGGGAGCTGTTTTTT. It translates to CSVVGGIAGELFF.

The chain couples TRBV20-1 to TRBJ1-2; 9 nucleotides match TRBD1. This CDR3 is built from 15 residues. Germline V CDR1 and CDR2: DFQATT, SNEGSKA (reference sequence). Losses at the gene ends were 2 bases for V and 2 bases for J; bases not matched to a gene: 6. The CDR3 DNA is TGCAGTGCTAGAAGCACAGGGGGCGCGAACTATGGCTACACCTTC. The encoded protein is CSARSTGGANYGYTF.

This clonotype has a handful of counts. The J gene is TRBJ1-3, the V gene TRBV4-2; D is undetermined. The CDR3 contains 15 residues. Germline assignment: CDR1 LGHNA and CDR2 YNFKEQ. V shed 0 bases and J shed 2 bases, with 8 bases lying between them. The CDR3 region has the DNA TGTGCCAGCAGCCAAGATACGGGGACTGGAAACACCATATATTTT. It is translated as CASSQDTGTGNTIYF.

This clonotype was picked up a small number of times. This chain connects TRBV20-1 to TRBJ2-5; D is possibly TRBD2 (6 bases). Between the trimmed V and J ends, which lost 2 bases and 4 bases, there was a span of 8 bases. The CDR3 consists of 12 residues. CDR1 is DFQATT and CDR2 is SNEGSKA in the germline V gene (reference sequence). In DNA, the CDR3 is TGCAGTGCTAGACTAGCGCCAGAGACCCAGTACTTC. As protein: CSARLAPETQYF.

Concerning this clonotype itself: Compared with germline, one end of the junction differs, possibly owing to a read error. This chain joins TRBV11-2 and TRBJ2-5; 7 positions match TRBD1. CDR1 is SGHAT and CDR2 is FQNNGV in the germline V gene. The CDR3 extends over 19 amino acids. The CDR3 reads CASSLVGGFLGQRVGTQYF. The CDR3 bases are TGTGCCAGCAGTTTAGTAGGGGGTTTTTTGGGACAGAGGGTTGGAACCCAGTACTTC.

Many counts were recorded for this clonotype. V usage is TRBV28 and J usage is TRBJ2-5; no clear D gene. The CDR3 totals 15 residues. Trimming took off 6 bases at V and 1 base at J, with 15 bases between the two ends. The germline V gene encodes CDR1 MDHEN and CDR2 SYDVKM. CDR3 in amino acids: CASRRGPYSQETQYF. The DNA of the CDR3 is TGTGCCAGCAGACGCGGCCCGTACTCCCAAGAGACCCAGTACTTC.

This clonotype was recorded a few times. V and J are TRBV5-1 and TRBJ2-7; D possibly uses TRBD1 or TRBD2 (7 bases each). The CDR3 contains 15 residues. Trimming left V 5 bases short and J 5 bases short, with 20 bases between. The germline CDR1 and CDR2 sequences are SGHRS and YFSETQ. The CDR3 DNA reads TGCGCCAGCAGTCTGACCGGGCAGGGGGGGAACGAGCAGTACTTC. Translating gives CASSLTGQGGNEQYF.

There are a few counts of this clonotype. This chain connects TRBV2 to TRBJ2-3; the match to TRBD1 covers 10 bases. Trimming removed 7 bases from V and 0 bases from J; junction bases left unmatched: 10. There are 17 residues in the CDR3. In germline, CDR1 is SNHLY, CDR2 FYNNEI. This chain's CDR3 is CASIDRGLTTSTDTQYF. DNA of the CDR3: TGTGCCAGCATAGACAGGGGGCTGACAACTAGCACAGATACGCAGTATTTT.

V gene TRBV6-2 or TRBV6-3 combines with J gene TRBJ1-5; possibly TRBD1 for D (6 bases). The germline V gene has CDR1 MNHEY and CDR2 SVGEGT. This CDR3 is 15 amino acids long. The ends were cut back, 6 bases at V and 2 bases at J, with 14 bases in the middle. DNA for the CDR3: TGTGCCAGCAGCAAGGACAGTTCCGGCAATCAGCCCCAGCATTTT. Encoded protein: CASSKDSSGNQPQHF.

In its sample, this clonotype was seen many times. The gene calls are TRBV11-2 and TRBJ2-1; 8 bases agree with TRBD2. Germline CDR1 reads SGHAT; CDR2 reads FQNNGV. This CDR3 contains 16 residues. V lost 0 bases and J lost 4; bases outside the gene matches: 5. CDR3: CASSLDFGGAYNEQFF. The CDR3 DNA reads TGTGCCAGCAGCTTAGATTTCGGGGGGGCTTACAATGAGCAGTTCTTC.

The table lists this clonotype with a few counts. The chain employs TRBV7-2 and TRBJ2-2, with TRBD2 matching 10 bases. Germline CDR1 is SGHTA and CDR2 is FQGNSA. This CDR3 contains 16 residues. With V trimmed by 1 base and J by 5 bases, 4 bases remained unmatched. The CDR3 spells CASSLGLAGATGELFF. Written as DNA, the CDR3 is TGTGCCAGCAGCTTAGGGCTAGCGGGAGCGACCGGGGAGCTGTTTTTT.

V is TRBV20-1 and J is TRBJ2-5; D is possibly TRBD2 (5 bases). The V gene's germline CDR1 is DFQATT and CDR2 SNEGSKA (reference sequence). The CDR3 has 11 amino acids. Trimming stripped 0 bases from V and 7 bases from J, with 6 bases between. The CDR3 DNA reads TGCAGTGCTAGAGATGCGGGGACCCAGTACTTC. It specifies CSARDAGTQYF.

The V gene is TRBV6-2 or TRBV6-3, the J gene TRBJ2-2; 10 bases match TRBD1. Germline CDR1 is MNHEY and CDR2 is SVGEGT. Losses at the gene ends were 2 bases for V and 6 bases for J; bases not matched to a gene: 3. This CDR3 spans 15 amino acids. The CDR3 loop reads CASSYRDRGAGELFF. In nucleotides, the CDR3 is TGTGCCAGCAGTTACCGGGACAGGGGCGCCGGGGAGCTGTTTTTT.

This rearrangement joins TRBV7-8 to TRBJ2-5; TRBD1 aligns across 10 bases. In germline, CDR1 is SGHVS, CDR2 FQNEAQ. V shed 4 bases, J shed 5 bases, and the junction held 4 bases outside the gene matches. CDR3 length: 14 residues. CDR3 bases: TGTGCCAGCAGCTCGACAGGGGGCAGCGAGACCCAGTACTTC. Its translation: CASSSTGGSETQYF. Combining the CDR3 with reference TRBV7-8 and TRBJ2-5 gives the whole variable domain GAGVSQSPRYKVAKRGQDVALRCDPISGHVSLFWYQQALGQGPEFLTYFQNEAQLDKSGLPSDRFFAERPEGSVSTLKIQRTQQEDSAVYLCASSSTGGSETQYFGPGTRLLVL.

The sample holds a few counts of this clonotype. The V call is TRBV4-2, the J call TRBJ2-7, with TRBD2 matching over 8 bases. J gave up 12 bases and V 0 bases, and 7 bases lay outside the gene matches. Germline V gene sequence: CDR1 LGHNA, CDR2 YNFKEQ. CDR3 size: 13 residues. CDR3 DNA sequence: TGTGCCAGCAGCCAAGATAGCGGGACCGAATTGTACTTC. Its protein is CASSQDSGTELYF.

J is TRBJ2-3 and V is TRBV12-3 or TRBV12-4; TRBD2 is a possible D gene (5 bases). The CDR3 is made up of 14 amino acids. The germline V and J ends were trimmed by 6 bases and 3 bases, with 13 bases remaining between them. The DNA of the CDR3 is TGTGCCAGCAGCCCCGGTAGCGCAACAGATACGCAGTATTTT. Its translation: CASSPGSATDTQYF.

As for this clonotype: This may come from a read error, since a much larger clone is one base off. The chain carries TRBV5-1 and TRBJ1-1, with a possible D match to TRBD1 (5 bases). Germline lookup yields CDR1 SGHRS and CDR2 YFSETQ. The CDR3 runs 13 residues. CDR3 sequence: CASSRAGNTEVFF. DNA of the CDR3: TGCGCCAGCAGCCGGGCAGGGAACACTGAAGTTTTCTTT.